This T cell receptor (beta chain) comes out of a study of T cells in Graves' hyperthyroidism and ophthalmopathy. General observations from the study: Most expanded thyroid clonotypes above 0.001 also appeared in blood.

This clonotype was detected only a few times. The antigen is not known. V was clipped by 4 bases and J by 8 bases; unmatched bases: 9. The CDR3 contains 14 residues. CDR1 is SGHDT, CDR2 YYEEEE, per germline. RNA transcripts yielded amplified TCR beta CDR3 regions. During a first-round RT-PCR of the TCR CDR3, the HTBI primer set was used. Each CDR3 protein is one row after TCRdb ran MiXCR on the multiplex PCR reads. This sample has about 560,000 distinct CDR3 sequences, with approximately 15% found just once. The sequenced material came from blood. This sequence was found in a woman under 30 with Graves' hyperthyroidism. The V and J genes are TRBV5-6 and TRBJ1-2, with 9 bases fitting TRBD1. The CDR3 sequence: CASSPDRGSQGYTF. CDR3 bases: TGTGCCAGCAGCCCCGACAGGGGGTCTCAAGGCTACACCTTC.